This T cell receptor (beta chain) emerged from a study of persistence of HIV-infected CD4 T cells. Study-level findings and limits: Bulk TCR data could not be restricted to HIV-1-infected CMV-responding cells.

Anti-CD3/anti-CD28 beads served as a nonspecific positive control stimulus. Sorting of responding CD4+ T cells relied on upregulated CD40 ligand together with CD69. CD4+ T cell counts exceeded 400 cells/uL; CMV serology was positive. This was the immunoSEQ version 4 assay in survey mode. Here immunoSEQ multiplex PCR was the method, and the copy in TCRdb shows in-frame clones only, minus some. The sample has about 46,000 clones, 75% to 90% seen once. On this clone: Its cognate antigen is unknown.

The clonotype was recovered from an adult woman with HIV who was CMV-seropositive. Sequences were derived from CD4+ T cells sorted from PBMCs after roughly 18-hour stimulation, sampled from a patient who received antiretroviral therapy.

The CDR3 nucleotides are TGCAGTGCTAGTGCGGGGAGCACTGAAGCTTTCTTT. It yields the protein CSASAGSTEAFF. This rearrangement joins TRBV20-1 to TRBJ1-1; no firm D call. V lost 3 bases and J lost 4, with 9 bases in between. Germline V gene lookup returns CDR1 DFQATT and CDR2 SNEGSKA (reference sequence). The CDR3 extends over 12 amino acids.